The 14 T cell receptor beta chains below were found in one sample sequenced in a study of cytomegalovirus exposure and HLA in healthy donors. Primers: 60 Vbeta forward and 13 Jbeta reverse. Profiled with immunoSEQ multiplex PCR; TCRdb holds only in-frame clones, not every one. Of more than 90,000 clones listed, roughly 80% are singletons. Sequencing used PBMCs. The source is a middle-aged man in good health and CMV-seropositive.

The V gene is TRBV5-4, the J gene TRBJ2-3, with D perhaps TRBD2 (5 bases). The ends were cut back, 3 bases at V and 1 base at J, with 9 bases in the middle. Germline CDR1 SGHNT, CDR2 YYREEE (reference sequence). This CDR3 has 14 amino acids. CDR3 in DNA: TGTGCCAGCAGCTGGTCGAGGGGCACAGATACGCAGTATTTT. It translates to CASSWSRGTDTQYF.

This chain connects TRBV6-5 to TRBJ2-1, with D uncertain. The ends were cut back, 8 bases at V and 7 bases at J, with 15 bases in the middle. CDR1 and CDR2 (germline): MNHEY, SVGAGI. The CDR3 contains 13 residues. The CDR3 here is CASSLDWKNEQFF. For the CDR3, the DNA is TGTGCCAGCTCCCTCGACTGGAAAAATGAGCAGTTCTTC.

The V and J genes are TRBV1 and TRBJ2-7; no DNA check was done on the table's D call, TRBD2. TRBV1 is shown as a pseudogene. The CDR3 totals 19 residues. The CDR3 is CTSSQDDWRGGRTSYEQYF. The CDR3 bases are TGCACCAGCAGCCAAGATGACTGGAGGGGCGGGAGGACCAGCTACGAGCAGTACTTC.

The rearrangement joins TRBV28 to TRBJ2-7; 8 nucleotides agree with TRBD1. This CDR3 contains 16 residues. V gave up 3 bases and J gave up 1 base; unmatched junction bases: 8. Germline V gives CDR1 MDHEN, CDR2 SYDVKM. The CDR3 DNA reads as TGTGCCAGCAGTTTCCCCGGACAGGGTGGGTCCTACGAGCAGTACTTC. Encoded protein: CASSFPGQGGSYEQYF. The full variable domain, its missing parts supplied by reference TRBV28 and TRBJ2-7, is DVKVTQSSRYLVKRTGEKVFLECVQDMDHENMFWYRQDPGLGLRLIYFSYDVKMKEKGDIPEGYSVSREKKERFSLILESASTNQTSMYLCASSFPGQGGSYEQYFGPGTRLTVT.

V gene TRBV19 combines with J gene TRBJ2-2; TRBD2 agrees at 10 bases. V was clipped by 4 bases and J by 1 base; unmatched bases: 0. Germline assignment: CDR1 LNHDA and CDR2 SQIVND (reference sequence). This CDR3 is built from 15 residues. CDR3 region: CASSTSGGNTGELFF. The CDR3 DNA is TGTGCCAGTAGTACTAGCGGGGGGAACACCGGGGAGCTGTTTTTT.

V and J are TRBV5-4 and TRBJ2-3, with 11 bases that match TRBD2. The CDR3 is 16 residues long. Germline assignment: CDR1 SGHNT and CDR2 YYREEE (reference sequence). Germline trimming cut 0 bases from V and 6 bases from J; bases unmatched to any gene: 6. This chain's CDR3 is CASSLVAGGPGDTQYF. The CDR3 DNA sequence: TGTGCCAGCAGCTTGGTAGCGGGGGGGCCTGGGGATACGCAGTATTTT. Filled out from reference TRBV5-4 and TRBJ2-3, the complete variable domain reads ETGVTQSPTHLIKTRGQQVTLRCSSQSGHNTVSWYQQALGQGPQFIFQYYREEENGRGNFPPRFSGLQFPNYSSELNVNALELDDSALYLCASSLVAGGPGDTQYFGPGTRLTVL.

The J gene is TRBJ2-7, the V gene TRBV18; TRBD1 matches 9 bases. The CDR3 sequence is 15 residues long. Losses at the gene ends were 1 base for V and 3 bases for J; bases not matched to a gene: 4. CDR1 is KGHSH and CDR2 is LQKENI in the germline V gene. The CDR3, as DNA: TGTGCCAGCTCACCACTGGGACAGGGATTCTACGAGCAGTACTTC. It encodes CASSPLGQGFYEQYF.

The V call is TRBV2, the J call TRBJ2-5; the D gene is possibly TRBD1 (6 bases). V was cut by 6 bases and J by 1 base, with 15 bases left in between. Per the germline V gene, CDR1 is SNHLY and CDR2 is FYNNEI. The CDR3 consists of 15 residues. The CDR3 is CASREQGSPQETQYF. CDR3 sequence (DNA): TGTGCCAGCAGAGAACAGGGATCCCCCCAAGAGACCCAGTACTTC.

V usage is TRBV5-1 and J usage is TRBJ1-4; no definite D call. The V gene lost 0 bases and the J gene lost 3 bases, with 12 bases spanning the gap. This CDR3 contains 16 residues. Germline V gives CDR1 SGHRS, CDR2 YFSETQ. The DNA of the CDR3 is TGCGCCAGCAGCTTGGGGGTTGAGGGTCCTAATGAAAAACTGTTTTTT. This gives the protein CASSLGVEGPNEKLFF. The full variable domain, completed using reference TRBV5-1 and TRBJ1-4, is KAGVTQTPRYLIKTRGQQVTLSCSPISGHRSVSWYQQTPGQGLQFLFEYFSETQRNKGNFPGRFSGRQFSNSRSEMNVSTLELGDSALYLCASSLGVEGPNEKLFFGSGTQLSVL.

V usage is TRBV6-5 and J usage is TRBJ2-7, with 7 bases identical to TRBD1. V dropped 7 bases and J dropped 2; count of bases not matched to a gene: 5. In germline, CDR1 is MNHEY, CDR2 SVGAGI. This CDR3 is 13 amino acids long. CDR3 sequence: CASNQGEPYEQYF. The CDR3 DNA reads as TGTGCCAGCAACCAGGGGGAGCCCTACGAGCAGTACTTC.

The rearrangement joins TRBV5-6 to TRBJ2-7; 7 positions match TRBD1. Germline V gene data show CDR1 as SGHDT and CDR2 as YYEEEE. This CDR3 has 13 residues. Losses at the gene ends were 1 base for V and 5 bases for J; bases not matched to a gene: 3. This CDR3 is CASSLWQGDEQYF. The CDR3 nucleotides are TGTGCCAGCAGCTTGTGGCAGGGGGACGAGCAGTACTTC.

The rearrangement joins TRBV29-1 to TRBJ2-7; 8 bases agree with TRBD2. The junction had 10 bases not matched to a gene; V was cut back by 6 bases and J by 3 bases. The CDR3 runs to 14 residues. Germline V lookup: CDR1 SQVTM, CDR2 ANQGSEA. CDR3 sequence: CSVEKSGSIYEQYF. CDR3 in DNA: TGCAGCGTCGAAAAAAGCGGGAGTATCTACGAGCAGTACTTC.

CDR3 region: CASSQEGTSTDTQYF. Written as DNA, the CDR3 is TGCGCCAGCAGCCAAGAAGGGACTAGCACAGATACGCAGTATTTT. The rearrangement uses TRBV4-1 and TRBJ2-3, with D possibly TRBD2 on 6 matching bases. With 0 bases removed from V and 0 bases from J, the gap between germline ends came to 7 bases. There are 15 residues in the CDR3. Germline V CDR1 and CDR2: MGHRA, YSYEKL.

The rearrangement joins TRBV27 to TRBJ2-3; a possible D gene is TRBD1 (6 bases). Trimming removed 4 bases at V and 6 bases at J, with 17 bases between. The CDR3 is 15 amino acids. Germline V gene data show CDR1 as MNHEY and CDR2 as SMNVEV (reference sequence). CDR3 in DNA: TGTGCCAGCAGTTACCTACAGGGCCGGGTCGATACGCAGTATTTT. It translates to CASSYLQGRVDTQYF.